These 20 T cell receptor delta chains originate from one sample sequenced in a study of γδ T cells in repeated Plasmodium falciparum infection. Bulk repertoires came from Vgamma9/Vdelta2+ or Vdelta2-negative gammadelta T cells flow-sorted from PBMC. TCRdb applied CATT to the multiplex PCR reads for clone calling. The data show 85,000 to 95,000 delta-chain clones, more than 1.4% seen once. Input material: gamma-delta T cells from blood. The receptor source for this set is a pool of human donors (malaria-infected and uninfected, not separated).

Worth noting for this clone: TCRdb's entry gives the protein of a much larger clone, which mismatches this DNA's translation at residue 14, likely from a read error; the protein reported here is translated from the DNA. The chain is built from TRDV1 and TRDJ1, with 8 bases aligning to TRDD3. No J gene is reported in TCRdb; it was inferred here by comparing the DNA with germline. Germline V lookup: CDR1 TSWWSYY, CDR2 QGS. The length of the CDR3 is 21 residues. Trimming at V came to 3 bases and at J to 5 bases, leaving 26 bases not matched to a gene. DNA for the CDR3: TGTGCTCTTGGGGAGCCTGTTCCTCCTTACTGGGGGCCTGTGGCTAGGGATAAACTCATCTTT. This sequence encodes CALGEPVPPYWGPVARDKLIF.

This clone was seen a few times. The TCRdb record carries a much larger clone's protein, which differs from this DNA's translation at residue 19; a read error is the likely cause, and the protein listed here is the DNA translation. This chain joins TRDV1 and TRDJ1; 7 nucleotides align to TRDD3. CDR1 is TSWWSYY and CDR2 is QGS in the germline V gene. The CDR3 is 21 amino acids. The CDR3 here is CALGERGGGAAWGSLTDKHIF. CDR3 in DNA: TGTGCTCTTGGGGAACGAGGCGGGGGTGCGGCCTGGGGGTCCCTCACCGATAAACACATCTTT.

Regarding this clone: A read error is likely here: a far larger clone is one base away. Other DNA sequences from this sample encode an identical CDR3 as well. The V gene is given as TRDV1, and no J gene call is available. This CDR3 is built from 15 residues. Per germline, CDR1 TSWWSYY and CDR2 QGS. CDR3 region: CALGLSPTATVKLIF. The CDR3 nucleotides are TGTGCTCTTGGGCTTAGCCCCACCGCCACCGTCAAGCTCATCTTT.

This clone was detected many times. TCRdb assigns this DNA the protein of a much larger clone, which departs from its translation at residue 8; this likely reflects a read error, and the protein shown comes from translating the DNA. The CDR3 spells CAWAYGGPYTDKLIF. In nucleotides, the CDR3 is TGTGCCTGGGCCTACGGAGGGCCGTACACCGATAAACTCATCTTT. The chain links TRDV2 to TRDJ1; TRDD2 might be the D (5 bases). Trimming took off 7 bases at V and 0 bases at J, with 17 bases between the two ends. The germline V gene has CDR1 GEAIGNYY and CDR2 EKD. There are 15 residues in the CDR3.

At least ten counts were recorded for this clone. The CDR3 is CACDTAGPSSWDTRQMFF. The CDR3 DNA reads TGTGCCTGTGACACGGCAGGTCCTAGCTCCTGGGACACCCGACAGATGTTTTTC. J is TRDJ3 and V is TRDV2, with D possibly being TRDD2 (5 bases). The length of the CDR3 is 18 residues. V dropped 1 base and J dropped 0 bases, with 12 bases sitting between them. Germline V CDR1 and CDR2: GEAIGNYY, EKD.

This clone was seen more than once but under ten times. With only one base between it and a far larger clone, this is likely a read error. The same CDR3 also results from other DNA sequences found in this sample. This chain links TRDV1 with TRDJ1; D ambiguous. Because TCRdb records no J gene, it was assigned here through a match of the DNA to germline. Per germline, CDR1 TSWWSYY and CDR2 QGS. V lost 0 bases, J lost 0 bases, and 11 bases lay in between. CDR3 length: 16 amino acids. The CDR3, as DNA: TGTGCTCTTGGGGAACTTCTCGCCCCTGACACCGATAAACTCATCTTT. Amino acid sequence: CALGELLAPDTDKLIF.

Concerning this clone: The protein that TCRdb holds for this DNA derives from a much larger clone and differs from the translated DNA at residue 6, which likely indicates a read error; the protein shown here is translated from the DNA. The chain uses TRDV2 and TRDJ1, with 9 bases lining up with TRDD3. The J gene was not available in TCRdb and was assigned here by matching the DNA to germline segments. CDR3 length equals 15 residues. V was pared by 2 bases and J by 3 bases, with 6 bases of the junction left unmatched. The V gene's germline CDR1 is GEAIGNYY and CDR2 EKD. CDR3 in amino acids: CACDSPGDTSDKLIF. The CDR3 region has the DNA TGTGCCTGTGACAGTCCGGGGGATACATCCGATAAACTCATCTTT.

About this clone: TCRdb attributes to this sequence the protein of a much larger clone, which differs from the DNA translation at residue 14; a read error is likely, and the protein displayed is translated from the DNA. The chain is built from TRDV1 and TRDJ1, with D possibly matching TRDD2 (5 bases). CDR3 length: 16 amino acids. Germline V gene data show CDR1 as TSWWSYY and CDR2 as QGS. CDR3 nucleotides: TGTGCTCTTGGGGAATCACCTTCTTCGTCTACCGATAAACGCATCTTT. Translated: CALGESPSSSTDKRIF.

This clone came up a few times. The TCRdb record carries a much larger clone's protein, which differs from this DNA's translation at residue 9; a read error is the likely cause, and the protein listed here is the DNA translation. The V call is TRDV2, the J call TRDJ1, with a weak D call TRDD3 (6 bases). The J gene was not available in TCRdb and was assigned here by matching the DNA to germline segments. V shed 1 base and J shed 0 bases, with 20 bases lying between them. Germline lookup yields CDR1 GEAIGNYY and CDR2 EKD. The CDR3 consists of 18 residues. The CDR3 coding sequence is TGTGCCTGTGACACGGTTGAGGGGGAACGCCTTTACACCGATAAACTCATCTTT. This sequence encodes CACDTVEGERLYTDKLIF.

This clone has only a few counts. With a far larger clone one base away, a read error is the likely cause. Other nucleotide sequences in the sample specify the same CDR3. The chain uses TRDV1 and TRDJ1; a possible D gene is TRDD3 (5 bases). The germline gives CDR1 TSWWSYY, CDR2 QGS. The CDR3 length is 22 residues. V lost 1 base, J lost 3 bases, and 33 bases lay in between. CDR3 in DNA: TGTGCTCTTGGGGAACCCCCGGATTCCACGGGGACTAGGCCAATTTTGGCCGATAAACTCATCTTT. Translated: CALGEPPDSTGTRPILADKLIF.

This clone was seen only a few times. The protein held in TCRdb is that of a much larger clone and does not match this DNA's translation at residue 8, likely because of a read error; the protein shown is translated from the DNA. The CDR3, as DNA: TGTGCTCTTGGGGGTTGCTTCCCACGCTCCGATAAACTCATCTTT. Its translation is CALGGCFPRSDKLIF. The chain couples TRDV1 to TRDJ1; D may be TRDD2 (5 bases). Since TCRdb gives no J gene, matching the DNA to germline was used here to assign it. The germline V gene encodes CDR1 TSWWSYY and CDR2 QGS. The CDR3 length is 15 residues. Trimming took off 4 bases at V and 3 bases at J, with 15 bases between the two ends.

The sample holds many counts of this clone. Since a far larger clone is one base different, this is likely a read error. Additional DNA sequences in this sample encode the identical CDR3. The chain couples TRDV2 to TRDJ3; 10 bases line up with TRDD3. TCRdb records no J gene; here it was assigned by comparing the DNA to germline. The germline V gene encodes CDR1 GEAIGNYY and CDR2 EKD. The CDR3 is 21 amino acids. CDR3 coding DNA: TGTGCCTGCGACAAGTTGATGGGGGATACCAAAACGAACTGGGACACCCGACAGATGTTTTTC. Translating it yields CACDKLMGDTKTNWDTRQMFF.

This clone was seen at least ten times. Only one base separates this from a far larger clonotype, so it likely reflects a read error. This CDR3 is also generated by other DNA sequences in the sample. This chain links TRDV2 with TRDJ1, with 8 bases that match TRDD3. Germline lookup yields CDR1 GEAIGNYY and CDR2 EKD. V shed 7 bases, J shed 3 bases, and the junction held 12 bases outside the gene matches. The CDR3 loop spans 15 amino acids. CDR3 in DNA: TGTGCCTGCGACGCCTTACTGGGGGGGGCCGATAAACTCATCTTT. It yields the protein CACDALLGGADKLIF.

This clone was seen more than once but under ten times. TCRdb has a much larger clone's protein, which differs at residue 6 from the translation of this DNA, likely because of a read error; what is shown is the protein translated from the DNA. This chain links TRDV2 with TRDJ1; TRDD3 matches at 10 bases. Germline V CDR1 and CDR2: GEAIGNYY, EKD. The CDR3 runs to 23 residues. The J segment lost 0 bases and the V segment lost 1 base, leaving 25 bases of the junction unmatched. DNA for the CDR3: TGTGCCTGTGACACGAGCGCCAAGTCCTCTGCCGTACTGGGGGATTTCCACACCGATAAACTCATCTTT. Its protein is CACDTSAKSSAVLGDFHTDKLIF.

This clone has only a few counts. The TCRdb protein comes from a much larger clone and disagrees with this DNA's translation at residue 14, likely due to a read error; the protein given here is derived from the DNA. With the J gene uncalled, the V gene is TRDV2; the table gives TRDD3 as D, unverified against the DNA. The CDR3 is made up of 15 amino acids. Germline CDR1 GEAIGNYY, CDR2 EKD. CDR3 bases: TGTGCCTGTGACACCGTGGGGGCCACCACCGATAAACTCACCTTT. Translating gives CACDTVGATTDKLTF.

Comments on this clone: A far more abundant clone sits one base away, making this likely a read error. Other DNA sequences in the same sample also yield this CDR3. The chain links TRDV2 to TRDJ1; TRDD3 matches at 11 bases. Since TCRdb gives no J gene, matching the DNA to germline was used here to assign it. The germline V gene encodes CDR1 GEAIGNYY and CDR2 EKD. This CDR3 is built from 19 residues. CDR3 DNA: TGTGCTTGTGACACCGTTGGGGGATACGCTGCACCGTACACCGATAAACTCATCTTT. Translation gives CACDTVGGYAAPYTDKLIF.

A few counts support this clone. Translating this DNA gives a protein that differs at residue 15 from the TCRdb one, which belongs to a much larger clone; a read error is likely, and the protein shown is this translation. The genes are TRDV2 and TRDJ1, with 11 bases lining up with TRDD3. Here the J gene came from matching the DNA to germline, since TCRdb omits it. Per germline, CDR1 GEAIGNYY and CDR2 EKD. This CDR3 is 21 amino acids long. Trimming at V came to 0 bases and at J to 1 base, leaving 18 bases not matched to a gene. The CDR3 region has the DNA TGTGCCTGTGACACCGCAAGCCCCTTGGGGGATACGAGCTCGCGCACCGATAAACTCATCTTT. This codes for CACDTASPLGDTSSRTDKLIF.

Turning to this clone: TCRdb's listed protein matches a much larger clone and diverges from this DNA's translation at residue 8, likely through a read error; the protein shown comes from the DNA. The J gene is TRDJ1, the V gene TRDV2, with 7 nucleotides matching TRDD3. Here the J gene came from matching the DNA to germline, since TCRdb omits it. V gave up 8 bases and J gave up 0 bases; unmatched junction bases: 11. Germline loops: CDR1 GEAIGNYY, CDR2 EKD. The CDR3 covers 15 residues. The CDR3 is CAYIWGLPYTDKLIF. The CDR3 nucleotides are TGTGCCTACATCTGGGGGTTACCGTACACCGATAAACTCATCTTT.

This clone was detected a few times. TCRdb lists the protein of a much larger clone for this DNA, which differs at residue 14, so this is likely a read error; the protein given here is translated from the DNA itself. V is TRDV2 and J is TRDJ3; TRDD3 matches 10 bases. The J gene, absent from TCRdb, was called here by matching the DNA to germline. Germline trimming cut 2 bases from V and 5 bases from J; bases unmatched to any gene: 17. Germline CDR1 reads GEAIGNYY; CDR2 reads EKD. This CDR3 is built from 21 residues. Written as DNA, the CDR3 is TGTGCCTGTGACAAGTTGATGGGGGATACCAAAACGAACCGGGACACCCGACAGATGTTTTTC. Translating it yields CACDKLMGDTKTNRDTRQMFF.

For this clone: The protein held in TCRdb is that of a much larger clone and does not match this DNA's translation at residue 3, likely because of a read error; the protein shown is translated from the DNA. This chain links TRDV2 with TRDJ1; no definite D call. The CDR3 is 14 amino acids. Germline V gene lookup returns CDR1 GEAIGNYY and CDR2 EKD. This CDR3 is CAFDSVGYSDKLIF. The CDR3, as DNA: TGTGCCTTTGACAGTGTGGGTTACTCCGATAAACTCATCTTT.